These 17 T cell receptor beta chains came from one sample sequenced in a study of blood T cell repertoires in COVID-19. Profiled with immunoSEQ multiplex PCR; TCRdb holds only in-frame clones, not every one. The table lists approximately 180,000 clones, approximately 85% of them singletons. The sample taken for sequencing was peripheral blood. Every receptor here comes from a man aged 60 to 69 with acute or convalescent COVID-19.

This chain connects TRBV5-6 to TRBJ1-5, with no clear D. Germline CDR1 SGHDT, CDR2 YYEEEE. V gave up 2 bases and J gave up 4 bases, with 4 bases separating them. The CDR3 runs 12 residues. CDR3 loop: CASSFSNQPQHF. The CDR3 DNA sequence: TGTGCCAGCAGCTTTAGTAATCAGCCCCAGCATTTT.

The chain carries TRBV10-3 and TRBJ2-5, with TRBD1 identical over 7 bases. The CDR3 sequence is 14 residues long. Germline CDR1 ENHRY, CDR2 SYGVKD. Losses at the gene ends were 4 bases for V and 2 bases for J; bases not matched to a gene: 4. The CDR3 is CAISVGTAQETQYF. DNA of the CDR3: TGTGCCATCAGTGTAGGGACAGCACAAGAGACCCAGTACTTC.

The V call is TRBV2, the J call TRBJ1-2; 7 positions agree with TRBD1. The V and J ends lost 1 base and 6 bases, in that order; junction bases with no gene match: 2. This CDR3 comprises 13 residues. The germline V gene encodes CDR1 SNHLY and CDR2 FYNNEI. CDR3 nucleotides: TGTGCCAGCAGTGAAGGACAGGGTAATGGCTACACCTTC. Translated: CASSEGQGNGYTF.

V usage is TRBV11-2 and J usage is TRBJ2-2, with 10 bases lining up with TRBD2. The CDR3 consists of 16 residues. Germline V lookup: CDR1 SGHAT, CDR2 FQNNGV. After removal of 1 base from V and 8 bases from J, the junction contained 7 bases not matched to a gene. CDR3 bases: TGTGCCAGCAGCTTAGGCACTAGCGGGGCGGCGGGGGAGCTGTTTTTT. Protein: CASSLGTSGAAGELFF. The variable domain in full, completed from reference TRBV11-2 and TRBJ2-2, reads EAGVAQSPRYKIIEKRQSVAFWCNPISGHATLYWYQQILGQGPKLLIQFQNNGVVDDSQLPKDRFSAERLKGVDSTLKIQPAKLEDSAVYLCASSLGTSGAAGELFFGEGSRLTVL.

The gene calls are TRBV7-9 and TRBJ2-7, with D possibly matching TRBD1 (6 bases). Trimming cost V 5 bases and J 5 bases, with 16 bases left between them. The CDR3 contains 14 residues. The V gene's germline CDR1 is SEHNR and CDR2 FQNEAQ (reference sequence). The CDR3 reads CASSPTGIRNEQYF. CDR3 nucleotide sequence: TGTGCCAGCAGCCCTACAGGGATTCGCAACGAGCAGTACTTC.

This rearrangement joins TRBV29-1 to TRBJ1-2; tentative D call: TRBD1 (6 bases). Germline CDR1 and CDR2: SQVTM and ANQGSEA. The CDR3 loop spans 14 amino acids. Trimming stripped 5 bases from V and 3 bases from J, with 16 bases between. The CDR3 loop reads CSVYRAGMDYGYTF. As DNA, the CDR3 is TGCAGCGTTTACAGGGCGGGTATGGACTATGGCTACACCTTC. The complete variable domain, with remaining parts taken from reference TRBV29-1 and TRBJ1-2, reads SAVISQKPSRDICQRGTSLTIQCQVDSQVTMMFWYRQQPGQSLTLIATANQGSEATYESGFVIDKFPISRPNLTFSTLTVSNMSPEDSSIYLCSVYRAGMDYGYTFGSGTRLTVV.

V usage is TRBV28 and J usage is TRBJ1-5; D gene ambiguous. Per the germline V gene, CDR1 is MDHEN and CDR2 is SYDVKM. The CDR3 sequence is 16 residues long. With 5 bases removed from V and 0 bases from J, the gap between germline ends came to 14 bases. The CDR3 sequence is CASSPTVSYSNQPQHF. The CDR3 nucleotides read TGTGCCAGCAGTCCCACAGTATCTTATAGCAATCAGCCCCAGCATTTT.

This clone was counted once. V usage is TRBV5-4 and J usage is TRBJ1-4; no clear D gene. The CDR3 is 14 residues long. Looked up from germline, CDR1 is SGHNT and CDR2 is YYREEE (reference sequence). Trimming pared 4 bases from V and 7 bases from J, leaving 14 bases between. The CDR3 nucleotides read TGTGCCAGCAGCCACCGGGATAAACCTGAAAAACTGTTTTTT. It is translated as CASSHRDKPEKLFF.

The J gene is TRBJ2-3, the V gene TRBV7-6, with TRBD2 matching over 14 bases. Germline CDR1 reads SGHVS; CDR2 reads FNYEAQ. This CDR3 contains 17 residues. V was pared by 5 bases and J by 5 bases, with 9 bases of the junction left unmatched. Here the CDR3 reads CASSPGTSGSLKDTQYF. CDR3 in DNA: TGTGCCAGCAGCCCCGGGACTAGCGGGAGCCTGAAAGATACGCAGTATTTT. Full variable domain (outside the CDR3, taken from reference TRBV7-6 and TRBJ2-3): GAGVSQSPRYKVTKRGQDVALRCDPISGHVSLYWYRQALGQGPEFLTYFNYEAQQDKSGLPNDRFSAERPEGSISTLTIQRTEQRDSAMYRCASSPGTSGSLKDTQYFGPGTRLTVL.

The V and J genes are TRBV18 and TRBJ1-2; TRBD1 is a possible D gene (5 bases). CDR1 KGHSH and CDR2 LQKENI come from the germline V gene. The CDR3 is 15 amino acids. V was pared by 3 bases and J by 2 bases, with 13 bases between. The CDR3 coding sequence is TGTGCCAGCTCACCGTCCGACAGCCCAAACTATGGCTACACCTTC. Amino acid sequence: CASSPSDSPNYGYTF. Full variable domain (remainder filled in from reference TRBV18 and TRBJ1-2): NAGVMQNPRHLVRRRGQEARLRCSPMKGHSHVYWYRQLPEEGLKFMVYLQKENIIDESGMPKERFSAEFPKEGPSILRIQQVVRGDSAAYFCASSPSDSPNYGYTFGSGTRLTVV.

The chain carries TRBV18 and TRBJ2-1; D may be TRBD2 (6 bases). The V and J ends lost 6 bases and 10 bases respectively, with 22 bases between them. The germline V gene encodes CDR1 KGHSH and CDR2 LQKENI. The CDR3 is made up of 15 amino acids. The CDR3 loop reads CASSPSRDSTYEQFF. In DNA, the CDR3 is TGTGCCAGCTCTCCTAGCCGGGACTCGACCTACGAGCAGTTCTTC.

The gene calls are TRBV13 and TRBJ2-3; 8 nucleotides match TRBD1. The V gene end was trimmed by 2 bases and the J gene end by 1 base; junction bases not matched to a gene: 2. Germline lookup yields CDR1 PRHDT and CDR2 FYEKMQ (reference sequence). The CDR3 length is 15 residues. CDR3 protein: CASSLQGARTDTQYF. In DNA form, the CDR3 reads TGTGCCAGCAGCTTACAGGGGGCTCGCACAGATACGCAGTATTTT.

The chain combines TRBV6-1 with TRBJ1-2; D gene uncertain. CDR1 is MNHNS and CDR2 is SASEGT in the germline V gene. V lost 2 bases, J lost 8 bases, and 15 bases lay in between. This CDR3 is 14 amino acids long. CDR3 loop: CASSERPRAGGYTF. The CDR3 DNA is TGTGCCAGCAGTGAAAGGCCGAGGGCCGGGGGCTACACCTTC.

This chain joins TRBV6-4 and TRBJ2-7; D perhaps matches TRBD2 (6 bases). The CDR3 covers 13 residues. V lost 2 bases to trimming and J lost 6 bases, with 11 bases between them. CDR1 MRHNA and CDR2 SNTAGT come from the germline V gene. The CDR3 sequence: CASSDQMGGEQYF. The DNA for the CDR3 is TGTGCCAGCAGTGACCAAATGGGGGGCGAGCAGTACTTC.

CDR3 in amino acids: CASSRTVPGKVFF. CDR3 sequence (DNA): TGTGCCAGCAGCAGGACAGTCCCCGGTAAGGTGTTTTTT. The chain joins TRBV21-1 to TRBJ2-2; the table calls TRBD1, which could not be checked here. TRBV21-1 is annotated as a pseudogene. The CDR3 covers 13 residues.

The rearrangement links TRBV28 to TRBJ2-3; 7 bases agree with TRBD1. This CDR3 contains 15 residues. CDR1 MDHEN and CDR2 SYDVKM come from the germline V gene. V lost 5 bases and J lost 5; bases outside the gene matches: 10. The CDR3 DNA follows: TGTGCCAGCAGTCTCGAGAGGGGGCGAATAGATACGCAGTATTTT. Translating gives CASSLERGRIDTQYF.

This clone came up once. CDR3: CASRQNLYNEQFF. The CDR3 DNA reads as TGTGCCAGCAGACAGAACCTCTACAATGAGCAGTTCTTC. V and J are TRBV7-2 and TRBJ2-1; D remains unclear. Germline V gene lookup returns CDR1 SGHTA and CDR2 FQGNSA. V lost 6 bases and J 3 bases, leaving 9 bases between the germline ends. This CDR3 has 13 residues. The whole variable domain, remainder taken from reference TRBV7-2 and TRBJ2-1, is GAGVSQSPSNKVTEKGKDVELRCDPISGHTALYWYRQSLGQGLEFLIYFQGNSAPDKSGLPSDRFSAERTGGSVSTLTIQRTQQEDSAVYLCASRQNLYNEQFFGPGTRLTVL.